This T cell receptor beta chain was identified during a study of blood T cell repertoires in COVID-19. Study summary: Samples representing acute and convalescent COVID-19 were sourced from the United States, Italy and Spain. PBMCs, B-cell-depleted T cells, or T cells provided the cDNA or gDNA that made up the material.

Germline lookup yields CDR1 MGHRA and CDR2 YSYEKL. V dropped 4 bases and J dropped 1 base, with 12 bases sitting between them. The CDR3 runs 15 residues. In the original processing: Counts of nucleated cells, estimated from reference gene primer amplification, were obtained. Some clones are missing from TCRdb's copy, which holds only in-frame ones; the method was immunoSEQ multiplex PCR. V and J calls and clone size are as listed in that table; D and trimming were resolved from the DNA. In the table there are some 210,000 clones, 70% to 90% of which are singletons. The sequencing input was peripheral blood. This TCR was recovered from a woman aged 70-85 years with active or convalescent COVID-19. The rearrangement uses TRBV4-1 and TRBJ2-3; the D is unclear. The CDR3 DNA reads TGCGCCAGCAGCCGGCAAGCGTACGGCACAGATACGCAGTATTTT. As protein: CASSRQAYGTDTQYF.